The source of this TCR beta chain is a study of cytomegalovirus exposure and HLA in healthy donors. The PCR used 60 Vbeta and 13 Jbeta primers. Repertoires were generated with immunoSEQ multiplex PCR, while TCRdb's copy carries only in-frame clones and drops some. The table lists approximately 110,000 clones, about 80% of them singletons. V was trimmed by 5 bases and J by 7 bases, leaving 15 bases between them. The V gene's germline CDR1 is SEHNR and CDR2 FQNEAQ (reference sequence). The CDR3 consists of 15 residues. The chain combines TRBV7-9 with TRBJ1-6; a possible D gene is TRBD1 (6 bases). The clonotype was recovered from a man aged 40-55 years in good health and CMV-seropositive. The sequenced sample was PBMCs. This CDR3 is CASSPRWTENSPLHF. The CDR3 coding sequence is TGTGCCAGCAGCCCGCGGTGGACAGAGAATTCACCCCTCCACTTT.